This T cell receptor (beta chain) was sequenced in a study of T cells in localized non-small cell lung cancer. Trimming removed 8 bases at V and 1 base at J, with 10 bases between. Germline CDR1 reads LNHDA; CDR2 reads SQIVND (reference sequence). The CDR3 sequence is 13 residues long. Using immunoSEQ multiplex PCR, the repertoire was profiled, and TCRdb retains in-frame clones only, with some absent. The repertoire includes about 40,000 clones, approximately 86% of them detected once, and 3.5% sits in the top ten. Specimen: peripheral blood, collected before any cancer treatment. The V and J genes are TRBV19 and TRBJ2-3; D may be TRBD1 (5 bases). This receptor was obtained from a man aged 18 to 50 with stage I lung adenocarcinoma. In DNA form, the CDR3 reads TGTGCCAGTCACCCGACAGGCACAGATACGCAGTATTTT. Its protein product is CASHPTGTDTQYF.